This T cell receptor beta chain comes out of a study of beta chain features in type 1 diabetes. Findings and caveats of the study: All four CD4+ subsets from Type 1 diabetes patients carried moderately but significantly shorter TCRB CDR3s. Fewer junction insertions and more nucleotide deletions appeared in type 1 diabetes patients.

With respect to this clone: Its antigen remains unidentified.

cDNA synthesis used the whole RNA isolate, giving expressed TCRB sequences. Only in-frame clones appear in the TCRdb table, and some are missing; sequencing was by immunoSEQ multiplex PCR. The table lists about 400,000 clones, about 12% of them singletons. The CDR3 runs 15 residues. Sequencing was performed on naive CD4+ T cells from blood. This clonotype was obtained from a woman between 18 and 29 years old with type 1 diabetes. The chain uses TRBV21-1 and TRBJ2-1; TRBD2 is the table's D call, not checked against the DNA. TRBV21-1 is termed a pseudogene. In nucleotides, the CDR3 is TGTGCCAGCAGCAAGCGGGAGGAGGTTAAGAATGAGCAGTTCTTC. Its translation is CASSKREEVKNEQFF.